A selection of T cell receptor beta chains follows, all from one sample in a study of response to subunit inactivated influenza vaccine. TCRdb processed the RT-PCR reads anew with MiXCR; each CDR3 protein has one entry. The sample contains 860,000 or so distinct CDR3 sequences, 21% of which appear only once. The sequences come from PBMCs from blood, collected around 5 days after vaccination. The receptors were gathered from a man aged 50 to 59 who received an inactivated influenza vaccine. CDR3s include the opening cysteine and the closing phenylalanine or tryptophan. A D gene is named only where the DNA matches it firmly. Clone size is not always given. Where it is, it says once, few, many or a class for expanded clones.

D	V	size	length	J	DNA	CDR3
.	TRBV4-3	many	14	TRBJ2-7	TGCGCCAGCAGCCAAGCAGCAGGGACCTACGAGCAGTACTTC	CASSQAAGTYEQYF
.	TRBV4-3	few	14	TRBJ1-5	TGCGCCAGCAGCGAGTTTAGCTACAATCAGCCCCAGCATTTT	CASSEFSYNQPQHF
.	TRBV7-2	many	15	TRBJ2-1	TGTGCCAGCAGCCCGACTAGGATGTCCTACAATGAGCAGTTCTTC	CASSPTRMSYNEQFF
.	TRBV7-2	.	15	TRBJ2-7	TGTGCCAGCAGCCGGGCAAGGGTACAGGGCTACGAGCAGTACTTC	CASSRARVQGYEQYF
.	TRBV20-1	few	17	TRBJ2-1	TGCAGTGCTAGAGCGGGCCTGAATCCCAGCTCCTACAATGAGCAGTTCTTC	CSARAGLNPSSYNEQFF
.	TRBV5-1	.	15	TRBJ2-2	TGCGCCAGCAGCGGCAACAGGGCCAACATCGGGGAGCTGTTTTTT	CASSGNRANIGELFF
.	TRBV12-3/TRBV12-4	many	14	TRBJ1-1	TGTGCCAGCAGTTTACGCCAGTTGAACACTGAAGCTTTCTTT	CASSLRQLNTEAFF
.	TRBV4-3	few	16	TRBJ2-7	TGCGCCAGCAGCCAAGATAGGTGGGCCGGACCCTACGAGCAGTACTTC	CASSQDRWAGPYEQYF
.	TRBV10-2	.	11	TRBJ2-5	TGCGCCAGCGGGACGACTTCGACCCAGTACTTC	CASGTTSTQYF
.	TRBV10-3	.	14	TRBJ2-1	TGTGCCATCGGCGTCCCGGGAACCTACAATGAGCAGTTCTTC	CAIGVPGTYNEQFF
TRBD2	TRBV14	.	17	TRBJ2-7	TGTGCCAGCAGCCCGGAGGCTAGCGGGAGGGGGGAGCACGAGCAGTACTTC	CASSPEASGRGEHEQYF
.	TRBV15	.	15	TRBJ2-3	TGTGCCACCAGCAGAGACATGGGAGGCACAGATACGCAGTATTTT	CATSRDMGGTDTQYF
.	TRBV20-1	few	13	TRBJ2-7	TGCAGTGCTAGAACGGCCAGGTCCTACGAGCAGTACTTC	CSARTARSYEQYF
TRBD2	TRBV7-2	.	13	TRBJ2-5	TGTGCCAGTCGAGGAGCGGGGGGGGAGACCCAGTACTTC	CASRGAGGETQYF
.	TRBV6-5	few	14	TRBJ1-5	TGTGCCAGCAGTTCCAGTTTCAAAAATCAGCCCCAGCATTTT	CASSSSFKNQPQHF
.	TRBV6-1	.	19	TRBJ2-3	TGTGCCAGCAGTACCCCCATACATAAAGGTTGGACTAGCACAGATACGCAGTATTTT	CASSTPIHKGWTSTDTQYF
TRBD2	TRBV10-3	few	16	TRBJ2-1	TGTGCCATCAGTGAGAGGACTAGCGGGAGTTACAATGAGCAGTTCTTC	CAISERTSGSYNEQFF
TRBD2	TRBV7-3	few	17	TRBJ2-5	TGTGCCAGCAGCTTACTGCCAGGGACTAGAGGCCCCGAGACCCAGTACTTC	CASSLLPGTRGPETQYF
TRBD2	TRBV7-2	few	15	TRBJ2-7	TGTGCCAGCAGCAATGGACTAGCGGGAGCCTACGAGCAGTACTTC	CASSNGLAGAYEQYF
TRBD1	TRBV10-3	few	12	TRBJ2-7	TGTGCCATCTCCCGGACAGGCTACGAGCAGTACTTC	CAISRTGYEQYF
TRBD2	TRBV6-2/TRBV6-3	few	15	TRBJ2-1	TGTGCCAGCAGTTACCGAGCGGGAGTTCGCGATGAGCAGTTCTTC	CASSYRAGVRDEQFF
.	TRBV20-1	few	12	TRBJ2-7	TGCAGTGCAGTTCTAAGCTCCTACGAGCAGTACTTC	CSAVLSSYEQYF
.	TRBV5-6	few	15	TRBJ2-3	TGTGCCAGCAGCTCGTTACAGGGCTCCACAGATACGCAGTATTTT	CASSSLQGSTDTQYF